A selection of T cell receptor beta chains follows, all from one sample in a study of cytomegalovirus exposure and HLA in healthy donors. Some clones are missing from TCRdb's copy, which holds only in-frame ones; the method was immunoSEQ multiplex PCR. Of approximately 100,000 clones in the sample, around three quarters were seen once. Sequenced sample: PBMCs. These receptors all stem from a woman aged 50 to 60 in good health and CMV-seropositive. Each CDR3 is given with its conserved first and last residue. D genes are given only for firm matches. The size entry is marked missing in some rows and otherwise reads once, few, many or a size class.

>-|TRBV6-5|TRBJ2-3|-
CASSHEVYLAQYF
TGTGCCAGCAGCCACGAGGTGTATTTGGCGCAGTATTTT
>-|TRBV5-1|TRBJ2-1|TRBD2
CASSLYTSGANEQFF
TGCGCCAGCAGCTTGTATACTAGCGGGGCCAATGAGCAGTTCTTC
>-|TRBV30|TRBJ1-4|-
CAWSYPVTNEKLFF
TGTGCCTGGAGTTACCCGGTTACTAATGAAAAACTGTTTTTT
>-|TRBV7-9|TRBJ2-7|TRBD2
CASSEREGPYEQYF
TGTGCCAGCAGCGAGCGGGAGGGCCCCTACGAGCAGTACTTC
>-|TRBV5-5|TRBJ2-5|-
CASGTSRETQYF
TGTGCCAGCGGGACTTCGCGGGAGACCCAGTACTTC
>once|TRBV2|TRBJ1-3|-
CASSELGLSGNTIYF
TGTGCCAGCAGTGAACTGGGCCTCTCTGGAAACACCATATATTTT
>-|TRBV5-1|TRBJ2-7|TRBD1
CASSGDREQYF
TGCGCCAGCAGCGGGGACAGAGAGCAGTACTTC
>-|TRBV29-1|TRBJ2-1|TRBD2
CSVEGDSGSAINEQFF
TGCAGCGTTGAGGGGGATAGCGGGAGCGCAATCAATGAGCAGTTCTTC
>-|TRBV25-1|TRBJ2-7|-
CASSPRDFLSYEQYF
TGTGCCAGCAGTCCCCGGGACTTCCTATCCTACGAGCAGTACTTC
>-|TRBV7-9|TRBJ2-1|TRBD2
CASSTRGGPHNEQFF
TGTGCCAGCAGCACCCGGGGGGGCCCTCACAATGAGCAGTTCTTC
>-|TRBV11-2|TRBJ2-2|-
CASSLVVVAGELFF
TGTGCCAGCAGCTTAGTAGTGGTAGCCGGGGAGCTGTTTTTT
>-|TRBV5-6|TRBJ1-1|-
CASSPPPEGTTEAFF
TGTGCCAGCAGCCCCCCCCCGGAGGGGACGACTGAAGCTTTCTTT
>-|TRBV27|TRBJ1-3|-
CASSLGGSGNTIYF
TGTGCCAGCAGTTTGGGGGGCTCTGGAAACACCATATATTTT
>once|TRBV10-3|TRBJ2-1|-
CAISVAIQSNEQFF
TGTGCCATCAGTGTGGCAATCCAGTCCAATGAGCAGTTCTTC
>few|TRBV6-6|TRBJ1-2|TRBD1
CASSSGQGAVSYGYTF
TGTGCCAGCAGTAGCGGACAGGGGGCGGTTTCCTATGGCTACACCTTC
>-|TRBV2|TRBJ1-1|-
CASSDFRGISEAEAFF
TGTGCCAGCAGTGATTTTCGGGGTATTAGTGAAGCTGAAGCTTTCTTT
>-|TRBV7-9|TRBJ2-7|-
CASSSLEGPSYEQYF
TGTGCCAGCAGCTCTCTGGAGGGGCCGAGCTACGAGCAGTACTTC
>-|TRBV18|TRBJ2-7|-
CASSPTRVGEQYF
TGTGCCAGCTCACCGACCCGGGTAGGCGAGCAGTACTTC
>-|TRBV7-9|TRBJ2-5|TRBD2
CASSSEMGLAGFGLKTQYF
TGTGCCAGCAGCTCTGAAATGGGACTAGCGGGATTTGGGTTGAAGACCCAGTACTTC
>-|TRBV10-3|TRBJ1-4|TRBD1
CAIRGQGDEKLFF
TGTGCCATCAGAGGACAGGGCGATGAAAAACTGTTTTTT
>-|TRBV27|TRBJ2-7|-
CASSSGQFYEQYF
TGTGCCAGCAGTTCCGGACAGTTCTACGAGCAGTACTTC
>-|TRBV5-4|TRBJ2-1|TRBD2
CASSDGGSFNEQFF
TGTGCCAGCAGTGATGGCGGGAGTTTCAATGAGCAGTTCTTC
>few|TRBV7-8|TRBJ1-1|-
CASSLGRANTEAFF
TGTGCCAGCAGCTTAGGGAGGGCGAACACTGAAGCTTTCTTT
>-|TRBV9|TRBJ2-3|-
CASSVDKRITDTQYF
TGTGCCAGCAGCGTAGATAAGCGGATCACAGATACGCAGTATTTT
>many|TRBV19|TRBJ1-1|-
CASRQGKTEAFF
TGTGCCAGTAGGCAGGGGAAGACTGAAGCTTTCTTT
>-|TRBV30|TRBJ1-1|-
CAWSQGTEAFF
TGTGCCTGGAGTCAGGGCACTGAAGCTTTCTTT
>-|TRBV18|TRBJ1-4|TRBD1
CASAGTGNEKLFF
TGTGCCAGCGCCGGGACAGGGAATGAAAAACTGTTTTTT
>-|TRBV6-1|TRBJ1-2|TRBD1
CASRGTGGFGYGYTF
TGTGCCAGCAGGGGGACAGGGGGCTTCGGCTATGGCTACACCTTC
>-|TRBV11-1|TRBJ2-1|-
CASGSLSGSSYNEQFF
TGTGCCAGCGGGTCCCTATCTGGGAGCTCCTACAATGAGCAGTTCTTC
>-|TRBV5-5|TRBJ2-7|TRBD1
CASSYSGQGLREQYF
TGTGCCAGCAGCTATTCCGGACAGGGTTTGCGCGAGCAGTACTTC
>-|TRBV30|TRBJ2-2|-
CARTLQGRTGELFF
TGTGCCCGTACGTTACAGGGTCGGACCGGGGAGCTGTTTTTT
>-|TRBV18|TRBJ1-2|-
CASSRDTGSYGYTF
TGTGCCAGCTCACGCGATACAGGGTCGTATGGCTACACCTTC
>-|TRBV11-2|TRBJ1-2|-
CASSLDSGYGYTF
TGTGCCAGCAGCTTAGACTCAGGGTATGGCTACACCTTC
>-|TRBV6-6|TRBJ1-1|TRBD1
CASSSTTGSNTEAFF
TGTGCCAGCAGTTCAACGACAGGGTCGAACACTGAAGCTTTCTTT
>once|TRBV2|TRBJ1-5|TRBD1
CASSYSTGGSNQPQHF
TGTGCCAGCAGTTATTCGACAGGGGGTAGCAATCAGCCCCAGCATTTT
>-|TRBV27|TRBJ2-7|TRBD2
CASRQTSEYEQYF
TGTGCCAGCAGACAGACTAGCGAATACGAGCAGTACTTC
>-|TRBV4-2|TRBJ2-1|TRBD1
CASSQDGGGTGTSPYNEQFF
TGTGCCAGCAGCCAAGATGGTGGGGGGACAGGGACTTCTCCCTACAATGAGCAGTTCTTC
>-|TRBV2|TRBJ1-2|TRBD1
CASSLTGGPNYGYTF
TGTGCCAGCAGTTTAACAGGGGGCCCTAACTATGGCTACACCTTC
>-|TRBV2|TRBJ2-3|-
CASKYGEAQYF
TGTGCCAGCAAATACGGGGAGGCGCAGTATTTT
>-|TRBV7-6|TRBJ1-5|-
CASSLREGRRDQPQHF
TGTGCCAGCAGCTTAAGGGAGGGTAGAAGGGATCAGCCCCAGCATTTT
>-|TRBV21-1|TRBJ2-1|-
CASSSDRDFEQFF
TGTGCCAGCAGCAGCGACAGGGACTTTGAGCAGTTCTTC
>once|TRBV6-6|TRBJ2-1|-
CAVQGGLNEQFF
TGTGCCGTTCAGGGGGGCCTCAATGAGCAGTTCTTC
>-|TRBV29-1|TRBJ2-2|-
CSVHRGRTGELFF
TGCAGCGTTCACAGAGGGAGGACCGGGGAGCTGTTTTTT
>few|TRBV12-5|TRBJ1-2|-
CASGLMTAYGYTF
TGTGCTAGTGGTTTGATGACAGCCTATGGCTACACCTTC
>few|TRBV18|TRBJ1-1|TRBD1
CASSPQTGFMNTEAFF
TGTGCCAGCTCACCACAGACAGGGTTCATGAACACTGAAGCTTTCTTT
>once|TRBV5-1|TRBJ1-4|-
CASSLSRGSGEKLFF
TGCGCCAGCAGCCTGAGTCGGGGGTCGGGTGAAAAACTGTTTTTT
>-|TRBV30|TRBJ2-3|TRBD2
CAWNSGVSTDTQYF
TGTGCCTGGAATAGCGGGGTTAGCACAGATACGCAGTATTTT
>-|TRBV30|TRBJ2-7|-
CAWSVSPLGEQYF
TGTGCCTGGAGTGTAAGCCCTCTTGGTGAGCAGTACTTC
>-|TRBV6-1|TRBJ2-3|-
CASSDPQGRTDTQYF
TGTGCCAGCAGTGACCCCCAGGGTCGGACAGATACGCAGTATTTT
>-|TRBV27|TRBJ1-4|-
CASSPSQLNEKLFF
TGTGCCAGCAGCCCTTCCCAGTTAAATGAAAAACTGTTTTTT
>-|TRBV4-2|TRBJ2-1|TRBD2
CASSRGTSLSYNEQFF
TGTGCCAGCAGCAGAGGGACTAGCCTCTCCTACAATGAGCAGTTCTTC
>-|TRBV27|TRBJ2-4|-
CASSSTRIAKNIQYF
TGTGCCAGCAGTTCAACCAGAATAGCCAAAAACATTCAGTACTTC
>-|TRBV5-6|TRBJ2-2|TRBD2
CASSLSGSRVTGELFF
TGTGCCAGCAGCCTGAGCGGGAGTCGGGTCACCGGGGAGCTGTTTTTT
>-|TRBV11-1|TRBJ2-1|TRBD2
CASSHSGGANEQFF
TGTGCCAGCAGCCATAGCGGGGGGGCTAATGAGCAGTTCTTC
>-|TRBV6-5|TRBJ2-3|TRBD1
CASGSRDRGTQYF
TGTGCCAGCGGATCCAGGGACAGAGGTACGCAGTATTTT
>-|TRBV9|TRBJ1-3|-
CASSPGVSGNTIYF
TGTGCCAGCAGCCCCGGGGTATCAGGAAACACCATATATTTT
>few|TRBV5-1|TRBJ2-7|TRBD1
CASSSIRDRPFYEQYF
TGCGCCAGCAGTTCCATTAGGGACAGGCCCTTCTACGAGCAGTACTTC